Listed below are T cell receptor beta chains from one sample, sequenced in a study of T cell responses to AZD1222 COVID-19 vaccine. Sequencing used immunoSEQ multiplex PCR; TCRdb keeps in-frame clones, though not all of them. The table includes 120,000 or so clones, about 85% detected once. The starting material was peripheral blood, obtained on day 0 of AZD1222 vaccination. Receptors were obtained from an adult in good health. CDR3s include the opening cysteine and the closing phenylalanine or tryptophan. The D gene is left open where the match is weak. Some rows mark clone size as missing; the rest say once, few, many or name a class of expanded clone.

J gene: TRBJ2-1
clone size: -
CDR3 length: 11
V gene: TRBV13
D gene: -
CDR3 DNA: TGTGCCAGCAGCTTACGGGTTGAGCAGTTCTTC
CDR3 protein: CASSLRVEQFF

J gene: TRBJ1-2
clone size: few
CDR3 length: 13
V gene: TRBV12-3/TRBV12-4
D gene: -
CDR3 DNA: TGTGCCAGCACTCTCGAGGGGGGATATGGCTACACCTTC
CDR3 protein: CASTLEGGYGYTF

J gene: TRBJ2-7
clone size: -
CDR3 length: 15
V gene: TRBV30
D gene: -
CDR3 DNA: TGTGCCTGGAGTGAAGTGGGCGGGGGCCCCTACGAGCAGTACTTC
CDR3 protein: CAWSEVGGGPYEQYF

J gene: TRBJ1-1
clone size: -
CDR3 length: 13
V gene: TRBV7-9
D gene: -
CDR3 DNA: TGTGCCAGCAGCTTAGAGGGGCCGGCTGAAGCTTTCTTT
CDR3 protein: CASSLEGPAEAFF

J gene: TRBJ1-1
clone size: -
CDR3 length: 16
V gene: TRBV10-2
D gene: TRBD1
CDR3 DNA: TGCGCCAGCAGAACCTCGACAGGGTTTGATGGCACTGAAGCTTTCTTT
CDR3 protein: CASRTSTGFDGTEAFF

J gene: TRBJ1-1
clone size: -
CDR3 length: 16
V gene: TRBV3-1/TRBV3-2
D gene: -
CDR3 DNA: TGTGCCAGCAGCCATCCAAGGGCAGGGAGCTTACCTGAAGCTTTCTTT
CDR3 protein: CASSHPRAGSLPEAFF

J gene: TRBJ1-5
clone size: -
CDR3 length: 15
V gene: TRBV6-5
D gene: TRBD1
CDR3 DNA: TGTGCCAGCATCCTGACAGGGCTAGGGAATCAGCCCCAGCATTTT
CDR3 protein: CASILTGLGNQPQHF

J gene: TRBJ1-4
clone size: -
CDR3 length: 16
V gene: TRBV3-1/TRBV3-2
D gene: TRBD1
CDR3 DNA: TGTGCCAGCAGCCAAGATCCCGGGACAGGGGGCGAAAAACTGTTTTTT
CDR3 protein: CASSQDPGTGGEKLFF

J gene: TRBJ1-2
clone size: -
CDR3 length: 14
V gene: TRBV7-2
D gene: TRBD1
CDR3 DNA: TGTGCCAGCAGGACCAGGGGGCAAAACTATGGCTACACCTTC
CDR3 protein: CASRTRGQNYGYTF

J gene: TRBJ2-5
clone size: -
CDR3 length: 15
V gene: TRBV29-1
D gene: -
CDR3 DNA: TGCAGCGTTGAGCGTGGAGGGACACCCAAAGAGACCCAGTACTTC
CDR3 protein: CSVERGGTPKETQYF

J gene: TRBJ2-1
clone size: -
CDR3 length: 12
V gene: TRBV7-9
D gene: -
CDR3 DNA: TGTGCCAGCAGCATGACAGGACATGAGCAGTTCTTC
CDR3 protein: CASSMTGHEQFF

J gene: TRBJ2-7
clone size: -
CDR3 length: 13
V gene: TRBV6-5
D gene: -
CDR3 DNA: TGTGCCAGCAAGGCAGGGTTCGGGTACGAGCAGTACTTC
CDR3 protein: CASKAGFGYEQYF

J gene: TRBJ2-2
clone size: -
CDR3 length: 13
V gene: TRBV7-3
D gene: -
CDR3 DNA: TGTGCCAGCAGCTTACCCCCTGCCGGGGAGCTGTTTTTT
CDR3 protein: CASSLPPAGELFF

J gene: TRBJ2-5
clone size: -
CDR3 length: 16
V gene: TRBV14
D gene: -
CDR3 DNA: TGTGCCAGCAGCCAGGTCGAGATAAGGATAGGGGAGACCCAGTACTTC
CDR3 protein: CASSQVEIRIGETQYF

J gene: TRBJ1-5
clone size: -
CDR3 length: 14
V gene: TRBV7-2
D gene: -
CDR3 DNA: TGTGCCAGCAGCTTCCCAGGGGACCCTCAGCCCCAGCATTTT
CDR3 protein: CASSFPGDPQPQHF

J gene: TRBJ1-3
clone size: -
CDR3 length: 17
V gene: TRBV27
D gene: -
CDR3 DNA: TGTGCCAGCAGGCCCATGGGCAGCAGGAGCTCTGGAAACACCATATATTTT
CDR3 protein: CASRPMGSRSSGNTIYF

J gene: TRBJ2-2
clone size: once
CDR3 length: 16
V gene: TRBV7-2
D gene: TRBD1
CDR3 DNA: TGTGCCAGCAGCGCCCCCCGGGACAGGGAGACCGGGGAGCTGTTTTTT
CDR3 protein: CASSAPRDRETGELFF

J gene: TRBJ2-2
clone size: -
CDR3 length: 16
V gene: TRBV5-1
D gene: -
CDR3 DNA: TGCGCCAGCAGCCCCCTGGGTGTTTCGGACACCGGGGAGCTGTTTTTT
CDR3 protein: CASSPLGVSDTGELFF

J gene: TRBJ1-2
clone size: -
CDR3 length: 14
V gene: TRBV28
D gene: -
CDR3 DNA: TGTGCCAGCACCCTAGGGGCAGGGTTCTATGGCTACACCTTC
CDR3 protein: CASTLGAGFYGYTF

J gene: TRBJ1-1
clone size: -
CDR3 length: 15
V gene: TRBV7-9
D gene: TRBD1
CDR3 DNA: TGTGCCAGCAGCTTAACGACAGGGGGGGACACTGAAGCTTTCTTT
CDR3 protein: CASSLTTGGDTEAFF

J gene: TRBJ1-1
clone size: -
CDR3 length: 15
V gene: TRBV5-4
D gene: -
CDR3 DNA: TGTGCCAGCAGCTCACAGGGTCTAGGGAACACTGAAGCTTTCTTT
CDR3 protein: CASSSQGLGNTEAFF

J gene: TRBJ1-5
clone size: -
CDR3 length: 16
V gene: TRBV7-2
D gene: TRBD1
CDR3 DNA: TGTGCCAGCAGCTTAGTTTGGACAGGGGGCAATCAGCCCCAGCATTTT
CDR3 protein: CASSLVWTGGNQPQHF

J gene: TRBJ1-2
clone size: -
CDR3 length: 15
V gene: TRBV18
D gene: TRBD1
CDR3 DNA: TGTGCCAGCTCATTCGGACAGGGCCCTGGCTATGGCTACACCTTC
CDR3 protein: CASSFGQGPGYGYTF

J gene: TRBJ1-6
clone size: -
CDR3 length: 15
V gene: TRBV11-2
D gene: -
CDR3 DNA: TGTGCCAGCAGCGCGCAGGGTCCTTCAGGTTCACCCCTCCACTTT
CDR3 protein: CASSAQGPSGSPLHF

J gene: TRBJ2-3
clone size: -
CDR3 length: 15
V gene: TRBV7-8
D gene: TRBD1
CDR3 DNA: TGTGCCAGCAGCTTAGAAGACAGGGGGTCGGATACGCAGTATTTT
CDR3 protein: CASSLEDRGSDTQYF

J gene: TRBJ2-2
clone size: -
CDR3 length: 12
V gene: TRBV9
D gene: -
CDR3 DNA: TGTGCCAGCAGCGTGTCCACCGGGGAGCTGTTTTTT
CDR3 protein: CASSVSTGELFF

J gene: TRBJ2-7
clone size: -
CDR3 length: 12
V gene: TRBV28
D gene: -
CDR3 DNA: TGTGCCAGCAGCACAAACTTGGTCGAGCAGTACTTC
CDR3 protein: CASSTNLVEQYF

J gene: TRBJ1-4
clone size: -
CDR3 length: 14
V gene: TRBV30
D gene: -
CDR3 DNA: TGTGCCTGGTCCGATACCGGGGTCTGGGAAAAACTGTTTTTT
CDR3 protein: CAWSDTGVWEKLFF

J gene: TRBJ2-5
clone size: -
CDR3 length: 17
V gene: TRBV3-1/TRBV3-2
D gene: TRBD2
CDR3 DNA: TGTGCCAGCAGCCAGAATTCCGCCAGCGGGGGGCAAGAGACCCAGTACTTC
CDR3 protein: CASSQNSASGGQETQYF

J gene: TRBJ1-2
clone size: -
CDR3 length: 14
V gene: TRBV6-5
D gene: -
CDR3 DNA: TGTGCCAGCAGACCCAGGAGAGAGAACTATGGCTACACCTTC
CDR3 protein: CASRPRRENYGYTF

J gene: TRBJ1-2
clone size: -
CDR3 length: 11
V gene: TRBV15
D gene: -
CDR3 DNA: TGTGCCACCAGCAGAGATACGGGCTACACCTTC
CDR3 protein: CATSRDTGYTF

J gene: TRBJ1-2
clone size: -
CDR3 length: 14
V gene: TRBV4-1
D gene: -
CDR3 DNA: TGCGCCAGCAGCCAAGAGGCCGGGGCGGGCGGCTACACCTTC
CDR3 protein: CASSQEAGAGGYTF

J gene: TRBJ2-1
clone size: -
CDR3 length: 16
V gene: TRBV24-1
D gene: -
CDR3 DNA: TGTGCCACCAGTAACCCCGGGTCCCTAGGGAGCAATGAGCAGTTCTTC
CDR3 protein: CATSNPGSLGSNEQFF

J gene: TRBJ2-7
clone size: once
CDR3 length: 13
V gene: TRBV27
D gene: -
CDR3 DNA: TGTGCCACTCAACGCTCGGGCTCATACGAGCAGTACTTC
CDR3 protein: CATQRSGSYEQYF